This T cell receptor (beta chain) stems from a study of blood T cell repertoires in COVID-19. Study-wide background: Specimens from acute and convalescent COVID-19 originated in the United States, Italy and Spain. T cells, B-cell-depleted T cells, or PBMCs provided the cDNA or gDNA that served as material.

V trimming: 1 base; J trimming: 0 bases; junction bases outside the gene matches: 4. Germline assignment: CDR1 LGHDT and CDR2 YNNKEL (reference sequence). CDR3 length equals 17 residues. TCRdb's table, derived via immunoSEQ multiplex PCR, lists solely in-frame clones and lacks some. Of over 200,000 clones listed, 80% to 90% were seen once; the top ten hold over 3.5%. Donors were grouped by their self-reported clinical history. Material for sequencing was PBMCs or T cells enriched from blood (not recorded which). This sequence was found in a woman in her 30s who had been exposed to COVID-19. The chain employs TRBV3-1 (or the pseudogene TRBV3-2) and TRBJ2-2; 8 bases match TRBD2. The CDR3 protein is CASSQVAGGPNTGELFF. CDR3 DNA sequence: TGTGCCAGCAGCCAAGTGGCGGGAGGCCCGAACACCGGGGAGCTGTTTTTT.